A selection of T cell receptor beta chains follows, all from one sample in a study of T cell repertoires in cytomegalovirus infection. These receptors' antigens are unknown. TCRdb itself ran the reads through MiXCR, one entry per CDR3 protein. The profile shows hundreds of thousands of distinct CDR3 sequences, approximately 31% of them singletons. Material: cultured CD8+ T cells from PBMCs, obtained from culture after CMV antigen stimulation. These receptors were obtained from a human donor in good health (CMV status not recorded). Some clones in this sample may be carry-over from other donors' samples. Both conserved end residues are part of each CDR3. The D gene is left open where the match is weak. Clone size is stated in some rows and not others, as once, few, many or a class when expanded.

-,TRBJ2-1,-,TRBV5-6,TGTGCCAGCAGCTTTTTACAGGGCGAGCAGTTCTTC,CASSFLQGEQFF
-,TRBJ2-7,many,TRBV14,TGTGCCAGCAGCCAAGATTCGACGGAATTTCCCTACGAGCAGTACTTC,CASSQDSTEFPYEQYF
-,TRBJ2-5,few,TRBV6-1,TGTGCCAGCAGTGAAGGCCCTATACAAGAGACCCAGTACTTC,CASSEGPIQETQYF
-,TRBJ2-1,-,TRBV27,TGTGCCAGCAGTTTGGGCCGGGCCAGAAATGAGCAGTTCTTC,CASSLGRARNEQFF
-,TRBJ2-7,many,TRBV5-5,TGTGCCAGCAGCTTGGGCCGTTACCCCTACGAGCAGTACTTC,CASSLGRYPYEQYF
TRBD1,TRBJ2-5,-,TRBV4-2,TGTGCCAGCAGCCAAGATATGGGACAGCAAGAGACCCAGTACTTC,CASSQDMGQQETQYF
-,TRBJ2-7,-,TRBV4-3,TGCGCCAGCTCCACCATGCGAGGCTACGAGCAGTACTTC,CASSTMRGYEQYF
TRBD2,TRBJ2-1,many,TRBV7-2,TGTGCCAGCAGCTGGACTAGCGGGGGGGCCAATGAGCAGTTCTTC,CASSWTSGGANEQFF
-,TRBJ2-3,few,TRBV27,TGTGCCAGCGGTGGTGATTGGGAGAGCACAGATACGCAGTATTTT,CASGGDWESTDTQYF
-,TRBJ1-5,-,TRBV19,TGTGCCAGTAGGACAACGAGTCGGGGGGCGCGACAGCCCCAGCATTTT,CASRTTSRGARQPQHF
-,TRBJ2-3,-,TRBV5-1,TGCGCCAGCAGCCCCATACTAGGCACAGATACGCAGTATTTT,CASSPILGTDTQYF
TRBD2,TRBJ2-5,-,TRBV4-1,TGCGCCAGCAGCCAAGGGGTTAGCGGGGCCCAAGAGACCCAGTACTTC,CASSQGVSGAQETQYF
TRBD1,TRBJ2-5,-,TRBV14,TGTGCCAGCAGCCAAGGGACTGACAGGGGATGGGGGACCCAGTACTTC,CASSQGTDRGWGTQYF
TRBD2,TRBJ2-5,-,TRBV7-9,TGTGCCAGCAGCTTAGTTCCTAGCGGGCCCATGGAGACCCAGTACTTC,CASSLVPSGPMETQYF
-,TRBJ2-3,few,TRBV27,TGTGCCAGCAGTTCCGGGGGCGATGATACGCAGTATTTT,CASSSGGDDTQYF
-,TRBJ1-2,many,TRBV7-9,TGTGCCAGCAGCCCTGAGACCCAGGGCAGCAGTGGCTACACCTTC,CASSPETQGSSGYTF
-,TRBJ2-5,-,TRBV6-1,TGTGCCAGCAGTGATTGGCGGGGTGAGACCCAGTACTTC,CASSDWRGETQYF
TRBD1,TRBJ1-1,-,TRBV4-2,TGTGCCAGCAGGCAAGGGACAGGGAACACTGAAGCTTTCTTT,CASRQGTGNTEAFF
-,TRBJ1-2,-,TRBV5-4,TGTGCCAGCAGCCAATGGGGGAGCTCTAACTATGGCTACACCTTC,CASSQWGSSNYGYTF